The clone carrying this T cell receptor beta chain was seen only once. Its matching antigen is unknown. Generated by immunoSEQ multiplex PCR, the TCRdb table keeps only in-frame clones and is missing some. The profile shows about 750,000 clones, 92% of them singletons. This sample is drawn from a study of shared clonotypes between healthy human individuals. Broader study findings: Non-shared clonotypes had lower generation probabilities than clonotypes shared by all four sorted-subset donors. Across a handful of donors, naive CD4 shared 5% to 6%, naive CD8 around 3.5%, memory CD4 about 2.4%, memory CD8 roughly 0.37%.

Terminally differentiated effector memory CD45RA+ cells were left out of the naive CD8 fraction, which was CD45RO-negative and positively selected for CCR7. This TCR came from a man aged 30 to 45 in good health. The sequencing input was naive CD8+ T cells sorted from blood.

CDR3 sequence reads: CASSLGRDRKNYGYTF. The CDR3 bases are TGTGCCAGCAGCTTAGGACGGGACCGAAAAAACTATGGCTACACCTTC. The chain carries TRBV7-9 and TRBJ1-2; the D gene is possibly TRBD1 (5 bases). The length of the CDR3 is 16 residues. Germline CDR1 is SEHNR and CDR2 is FQNEAQ (reference sequence). V was cut by 1 base and J by 2 bases, with 14 bases left in between.